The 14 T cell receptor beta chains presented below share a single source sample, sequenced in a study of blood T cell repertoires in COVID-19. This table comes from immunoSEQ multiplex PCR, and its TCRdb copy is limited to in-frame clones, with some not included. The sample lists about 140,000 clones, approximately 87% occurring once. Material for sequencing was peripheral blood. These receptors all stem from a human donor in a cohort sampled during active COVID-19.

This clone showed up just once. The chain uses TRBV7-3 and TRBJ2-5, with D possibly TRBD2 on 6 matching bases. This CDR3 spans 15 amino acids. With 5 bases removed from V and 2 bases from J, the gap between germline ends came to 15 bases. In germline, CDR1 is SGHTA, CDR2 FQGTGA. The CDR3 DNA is TGTGCCAGCAGCCCTGGATTACGGGGGCAAGAGACCCAGTACTTC. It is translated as CASSPGLRGQETQYF.

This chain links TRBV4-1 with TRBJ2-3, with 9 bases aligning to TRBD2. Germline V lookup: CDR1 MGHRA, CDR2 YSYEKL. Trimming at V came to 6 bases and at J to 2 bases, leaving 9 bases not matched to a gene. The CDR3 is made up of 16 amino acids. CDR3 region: CASSTGASGNTDTQYF. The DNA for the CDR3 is TGCGCCAGCAGTACGGGAGCTAGCGGGAACACAGATACGCAGTATTTT.

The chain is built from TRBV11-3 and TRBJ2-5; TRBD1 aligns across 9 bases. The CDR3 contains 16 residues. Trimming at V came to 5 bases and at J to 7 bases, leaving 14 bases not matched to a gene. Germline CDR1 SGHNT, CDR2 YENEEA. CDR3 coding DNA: TGTGCCAGCAGCCCGGACAGGGGAATAACGGGCGTGACCCAGTACTTC. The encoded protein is CASSPDRGITGVTQYF.

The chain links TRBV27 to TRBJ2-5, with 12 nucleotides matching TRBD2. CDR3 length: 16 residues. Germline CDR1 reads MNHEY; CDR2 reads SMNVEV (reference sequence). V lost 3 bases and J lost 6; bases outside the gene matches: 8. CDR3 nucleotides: TGTGCCAGCAGTTTGTCTAGCGGGGGGGCCATAAAGACCCAGTACTTC. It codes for CASSLSSGGAIKTQYF.

CDR3 sequence reads: CASKDSNSPLHF. CDR3 nucleotide sequence: TGTGCCAGCAAAGACAGTAATTCACCCCTCCACTTT. V usage is TRBV6-5 and J usage is TRBJ1-6, with a weak D call TRBD1 (5 bases). The germline CDR1 and CDR2 sequences are MNHEY and SVGAGI. Trimming took 7 bases from V and 6 from J, leaving 7 bases between them. The CDR3 contains 12 residues.

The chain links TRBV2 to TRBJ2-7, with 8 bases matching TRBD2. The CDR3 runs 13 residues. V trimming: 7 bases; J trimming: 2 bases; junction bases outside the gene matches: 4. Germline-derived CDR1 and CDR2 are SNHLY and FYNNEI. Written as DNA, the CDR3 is TGTGCCAGCAAATACGGGGGGGCCTACGAGCAGTACTTC. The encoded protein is CASKYGGAYEQYF.

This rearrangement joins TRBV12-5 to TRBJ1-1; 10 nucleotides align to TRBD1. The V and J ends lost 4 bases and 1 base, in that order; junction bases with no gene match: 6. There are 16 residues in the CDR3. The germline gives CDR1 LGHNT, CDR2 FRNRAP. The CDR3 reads CASGSGQGMKNTEAFF. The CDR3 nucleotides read TGTGCTAGTGGTTCGGGACAGGGGATGAAGAACACTGAAGCTTTCTTT. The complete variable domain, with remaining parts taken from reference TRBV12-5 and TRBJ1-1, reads DARVTQTPRHKVTEMGQEVTMRCQPILGHNTVFWYRQTMMQGLELLAYFRNRAPLDDSGMPKDRFSAEMPDATLATLKIQPSEPRDSAVYFCASGSGQGMKNTEAFFGQGTRLTVV.

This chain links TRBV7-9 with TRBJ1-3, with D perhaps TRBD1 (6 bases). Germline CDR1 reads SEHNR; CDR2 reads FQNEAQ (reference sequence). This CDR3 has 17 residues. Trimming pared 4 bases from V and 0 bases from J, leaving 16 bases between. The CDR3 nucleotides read TGTGCCAGCAGCTCCGGACAGCCCTCCCCCTCTGGAAACACCATATATTTT. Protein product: CASSSGQPSPSGNTIYF.

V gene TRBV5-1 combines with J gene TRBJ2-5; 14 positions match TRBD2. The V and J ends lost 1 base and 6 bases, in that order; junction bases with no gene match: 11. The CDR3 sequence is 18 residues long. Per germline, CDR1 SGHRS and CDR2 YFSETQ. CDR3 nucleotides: TGCGCCAGCAGCTTGAGGGGACTAGCGGGAGAGTTGGTGAAGACCCAGTACTTC. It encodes CASSLRGLAGELVKTQYF.

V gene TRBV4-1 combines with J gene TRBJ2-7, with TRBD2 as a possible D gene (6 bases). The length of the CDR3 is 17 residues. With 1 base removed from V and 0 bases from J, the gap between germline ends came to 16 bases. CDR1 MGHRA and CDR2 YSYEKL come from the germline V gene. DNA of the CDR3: TGCGCCAGCAGCCAAGCTGGCGGGACCTTAAGCTCCTACGAGCAGTACTTC. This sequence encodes CASSQAGGTLSSYEQYF.

CDR3 residues: CASTISGGYTEAFF. The CDR3 DNA is TGTGCCAGCACTATAAGCGGGGGTTACACTGAAGCTTTCTTT. This chain links TRBV11-3 with TRBJ1-1, with a possible D match to TRBD1 (5 bases). Germline assignment: CDR1 SGHNT and CDR2 YENEEA. V was cut by 7 bases and J by 3 bases, with 15 bases left in between. The CDR3 contains 14 residues. The whole variable domain, filled in from reference TRBV11-3 and TRBJ1-1, reads EAGVVQSPRYKIIEKKQPVAFWCNPISGHNTLYWYLQNLGQGPELLIRYENEEAVDDSQLPKDRFSAERLKGVDSTLKIQPAELGDSAVYLCASTISGGYTEAFFGQGTRLTVV.

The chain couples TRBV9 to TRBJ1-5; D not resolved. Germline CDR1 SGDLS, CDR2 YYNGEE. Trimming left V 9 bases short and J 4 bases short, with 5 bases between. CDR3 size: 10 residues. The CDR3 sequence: CATKNQPQHF. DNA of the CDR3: TGTGCCACAAAAAATCAGCCCCAGCATTTT.

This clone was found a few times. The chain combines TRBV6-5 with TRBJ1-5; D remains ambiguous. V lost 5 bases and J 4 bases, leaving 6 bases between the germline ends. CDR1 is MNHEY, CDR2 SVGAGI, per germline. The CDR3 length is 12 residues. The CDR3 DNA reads TGTGCCAGCAGTCCCTCGAATCAGCCCCAGCATTTT. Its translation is CASSPSNQPQHF.

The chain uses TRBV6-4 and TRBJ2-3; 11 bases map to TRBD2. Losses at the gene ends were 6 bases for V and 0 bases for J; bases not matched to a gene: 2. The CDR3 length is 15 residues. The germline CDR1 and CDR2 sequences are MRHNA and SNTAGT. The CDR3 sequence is CASSRTSGSTDTQYF. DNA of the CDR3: TGTGCCAGCAGCAGGACTAGCGGGAGCACAGATACGCAGTATTTT.